The next 9 T cell receptor beta chains were all read from a single sample in a study of shared clonotypes between healthy human individuals. Clones were read by immunoSEQ multiplex PCR, and TCRdb kept only the in-frame ones, dropping some. This sample has roughly 2.5 million clones; roughly nine tenths occur once, and the top ten carry over 0.12%. Sequencing used naive CD4+ T cells sorted from blood. As for subset: CD45RA+ positively selected. These receptors were collected from a man aged 18-30 years in good health.

V is TRBV18 and J is TRBJ2-7, with 10 bases lining up with TRBD2. Trimming removed 3 bases from V and 4 bases from J; junction bases left unmatched: 9. The CDR3 sequence is 16 residues long. Germline V gives CDR1 KGHSH, CDR2 LQKENI. CDR3 region: CASSPGLASGSYEQYF. The DNA of the CDR3 is TGTGCCAGCTCACCTGGCCTGGCTAGCGGGAGTTACGAGCAGTACTTC.

With regard to this clone: In the same sample, other DNA sequences code for this CDR3. V and J are TRBV27 and TRBJ2-7, with unresolved D. Germline V gene lookup returns CDR1 MNHEY and CDR2 SMNVEV (reference sequence). The CDR3 is made up of 11 amino acids. V lost 4 bases and J lost 3, with 4 bases in between. Here the CDR3 reads CASSSFYEQYF. The CDR3 nucleotides read TGTGCCAGCAGTTCTTTCTACGAGCAGTACTTC.

CDR3 amino acids: CASRGQGVLRSPLHF. DNA for the CDR3: TGTGCCAGCAGGGGACAGGGAGTTCTTCGATCACCCCTCCACTTT. The genes are TRBV2 and TRBJ1-6; 9 bases align to TRBD1. Germline V gives CDR1 SNHLY, CDR2 FYNNEI. CDR3 length: 15 amino acids. Unmatched junction bases numbered 10, after V lost 6 bases and J lost 10 bases.

V is TRBV5-6 and J is TRBJ1-6; tentative D call: TRBD1 (5 bases). The V gene lost 4 bases and the J gene lost 0 bases, with 20 bases spanning the gap. CDR1 and CDR2 (germline): SGHDT, YYEEEE. This CDR3 comprises 19 residues. CDR3: CASSNPRGRPSSYNSPLHF. In DNA, the CDR3 is TGTGCCAGCAGCAACCCACGGGGACGTCCGAGCTCCTATAATTCACCCCTCCACTTT. The complete variable domain, with remaining parts taken from reference TRBV5-6 and TRBJ1-6, reads DAGVTQSPTHLIKTRGQQVTLRCSPKSGHDTVSWYQQALGQGPQFIFQYYEEEERQRGNFPDRFSGHQFPNYSSELNVNALLLGDSALYLCASSNPRGRPSSYNSPLHFGNGTRLTVT.

CDR3 sequence (DNA): TGTGCCAGCTCACCCGGGGGGGCGGGCCTCTCCTACAATGAGCAGTTCTTC. It is translated as CASSPGGAGLSYNEQFF. V is TRBV18 and J is TRBJ2-1; 8 bases match TRBD2. There are 17 residues in the CDR3. With 3 bases clipped from V and 0 bases from J, the junction kept 7 bases outside the gene matches. CDR1 and CDR2 (germline): KGHSH, LQKENI. The entire variable domain, with the rest obtained from reference TRBV18 and TRBJ2-1, is as follows: NAGVMQNPRHLVRRRGQEARLRCSPMKGHSHVYWYRQLPEEGLKFMVYLQKENIIDESGMPKERFSAEFPKEGPSILRIQQVVRGDSAAYFCASSPGGAGLSYNEQFFGPGTRLTVL.

In nucleotides, the CDR3 is TGTGCCAGCAGCCCAGAGGACAGGGGGGACTATGGCTACACCTTC. Translation gives CASSPEDRGDYGYTF. V usage is TRBV9 and J usage is TRBJ1-2, with 10 bases fitting TRBD1. The trim removed 4 bases at V and 3 bases at J, leaving 6 bases unmatched. CDR3 size: 15 residues. Germline lookup yields CDR1 SGDLS and CDR2 YYNGEE.

This chain connects TRBV19 to TRBJ1-1, with D perhaps matching TRBD1 (5 bases). The CDR3 runs 13 residues. Germline CDR1 is LNHDA and CDR2 is SQIVND (reference sequence). V gave up 0 bases and J gave up 4 bases, with 6 bases separating them. CDR3 region: CASSIDGGTEAFF. The CDR3 DNA reads TGTGCCAGTAGTATAGACGGGGGCACTGAAGCTTTCTTT.

CDR3 amino acids: CASSLAGGIYNEQFF. In DNA, the CDR3 is TGTGCCAGCAGTTTAGCGGGGGGGATCTACAATGAGCAGTTCTTC. The chain has TRBV27 and TRBJ2-1, with TRBD2 identical over 9 bases. Unmatched junction bases numbered 2, after V lost 2 bases and J lost 3 bases. Germline V gene sequence: CDR1 MNHEY, CDR2 SMNVEV (reference sequence). The length of the CDR3 is 15 residues.

This clone was picked up one time. The V gene is TRBV9, the J gene TRBJ2-3; 8 positions agree with TRBD2. With 4 bases clipped from V and 2 bases from J, the junction kept 6 bases outside the gene matches. The CDR3 totals 15 residues. Germline loops: CDR1 SGDLS, CDR2 YYNGEE. CDR3 sequence: CASSPRGGVTDTQYF. DNA of the CDR3: TGTGCCAGCAGCCCACGGGGGGGTGTCACAGATACGCAGTATTTT.